This T cell receptor (beta chain) was profiled in a study of vaccination effects on CD4 cells after COVID-19. Clones were sequenced by immunoSEQ multiplex PCR, and TCRdb holds only the in-frame ones, with some missing. The sample yields about 47,000 clones, roughly three quarters seen once. Findings and limits, study-wide: Among infection- and vaccine-induced clones, marked clonal contraction occurred late after vaccination.

Per germline, CDR1 WNHNN and CDR2 SYGVQD (reference sequence). Trimming cost V 4 bases and J 3 bases, with 11 bases left between them. There are 14 residues in the CDR3. With 9 to 11 days of culture completed, CD4+ T cells were isolated. The vaccine given was either BNT162b2 or mRNA-1273, in two doses. Vaccinated recipients, who were negative for nucleocapsid antibodies, had no history of SARS-CoV-2 infection. IL-2 medium took the place of half the medium on both days 3 and 7. Notes on this clone: What it binds is not known.

The V gene is TRBV10-1, the J gene TRBJ2-3; D is perhaps TRBD2 (5 bases). The clonotype was recovered from a human donor who received a COVID-19 vaccine. Sequenced here: CD4+ T cells from PBMCs cultured without peptide, sampled after COVID-19 vaccination. CDR3 residues: CASSARGGTDTQYF. The CDR3 DNA reads as TGCGCCAGCAGTGCCCGGGGTGGGACAGATACGCAGTATTTT.